The T cell receptor beta chain under discussion was sequenced for a study of beta chain features in type 1 diabetes. On this clone itself: The antigen is undetermined.

Expressed TCRB transcripts were sequenced because the entire RNA isolate underwent reverse transcription. Assay: immunoSEQ multiplex PCR; the TCRdb copy retains only in-frame clones and omits some. Seen here are under 300,000 clones, about 24% observed once, and the top ten hold 0.012%. Whole-study results and caveats: In comparison with healthy donors, patients had naive, central memory and Treg TCRB repertoires that appeared more similar. Among patients with Type 1 diabetes, TCRB CDR3s were moderately but significantly shorter in every one of the four CD4+ subsets.

V was pared by 0 bases and J by 5 bases, with 1 base of the junction left unmatched. Germline CDR1 is SEHNR and CDR2 is FQNEAQ (reference sequence). The CDR3 is 15 amino acids. The receptor's source is a woman aged 30 to 39 with type 1 diabetes. Sequencing was carried out using naive CD4+ T cells from blood. V and J are TRBV7-9 and TRBJ2-7; 13 bases map to TRBD2. The CDR3 DNA follows: TGTGCCAGCAGCTTAGCCGGGACTAGCGGGAACGAGCAGTACTTC. This gives the protein CASSLAGTSGNEQYF.